Shown below are 2 T cell receptor beta chains from a single sample sequenced in a study of blood T cell repertoires in COVID-19. This table comes from immunoSEQ multiplex PCR, and its TCRdb copy is limited to in-frame clones, with some not included. The profile shows around 300,000 clones, just under 85% of them singletons. The sequenced sample was peripheral blood. All receptors derive from a woman between 45 and 60 years old with active or convalescent COVID-19.

J is TRBJ2-1 and V is TRBV28; D is possibly TRBD2 (6 bases). Trimming took off 5 bases at V and 7 bases at J, with 12 bases between the two ends. The CDR3 sequence is 13 residues long. Germline V lookup: CDR1 MDHEN, CDR2 SYDVKM. CDR3 residues: CASSPGGRNEQFF. CDR3 nucleotide sequence: TGTGCCAGCAGTCCTGGAGGGCGTAATGAGCAGTTCTTC.

This clone was seen a single time. The rearrangement uses TRBV6-4 and TRBJ2-1; 10 positions match TRBD1. With V trimmed by 5 bases and J by 5 bases, 6 bases remained unmatched. Germline CDR1 MRHNA, CDR2 SNTAGT. The CDR3 has 15 amino acids. DNA for the CDR3: TGTGCCAGCAGTACCGGACAGGGGGGGCACAATGAGCAGTTCTTC. Translating it yields CASSTGQGGHNEQFF.